The sequence of this T cell receptor beta chain was determined in a study of shared T cell receptors in the human thymus. Data came from immunoSEQ multiplex PCR; TCRdb stores just in-frame clones and leaves some out. The data hold hundreds of thousands of clones, with approximately 95% observed a single time. In germline, CDR1 is SGDLS, CDR2 YYNGEE. V was clipped by 2 bases and J by 7 bases, with 15 bases between them. The CDR3 has 15 residues. What was sequenced was thymocytes. The chain is built from TRBV9 and TRBJ2-2; D is unresolved. This sequence originates from a human donor. CDR3 protein: CASSVRSIDGGELFF. The CDR3 nucleotides read TGTGCCAGCAGCGTTAGGAGTATCGATGGCGGGGAGCTGTTTTTT.